One sample yielded the 13 T cell receptor beta chains listed below, sequenced in a study of blood T cell repertoires in COVID-19. Libraries were prepared by immunoSEQ multiplex PCR; TCRdb keeps only in-frame clonotypes and omits some of them. The sample comprises about 100,000 clones, about 90% of which are singletons, and approximately 2.5% rests with the top ten. Sequencing was done on a sample of peripheral blood. These receptor sequences come from a human donor in a cohort sampled during active COVID-19.

This chain links TRBV11-2 with TRBJ1-2, with D unclear. The CDR3 is made up of 12 amino acids. The V gene's germline CDR1 is SGHAT and CDR2 FQNNGV. Trimming took off 5 bases at V and 2 bases at J, with 6 bases between the two ends. The CDR3 protein is CASSPLNYGYTF. CDR3 DNA sequence: TGTGCCAGCAGCCCCCTAAACTATGGCTACACCTTC.

The J gene is TRBJ2-3, the V gene TRBV10-1; 8 bases are a match to TRBD2. The germline gives CDR1 WNHNN, CDR2 SYGVQD (reference sequence). This CDR3 contains 14 residues. V dropped 9 bases and J dropped 2; count of bases not matched to a gene: 7. CDR3 protein: CARNETSVTDTQYF. CDR3 coding DNA: TGCGCCAGGAACGAGACTAGCGTCACAGATACGCAGTATTTT.

This rearrangement joins TRBV15 to TRBJ1-1; 8 positions agree with TRBD1. Germline V CDR1 and CDR2: LNHNV, YYDKDF (reference sequence). J gave up 5 bases and V 4 bases, and 6 bases lay outside the gene matches. CDR3 length: 14 residues. The CDR3, as DNA: TGTGCCACCAGCACCAGACAGGGGTGGACTGAAGCTTTCTTT. This codes for CATSTRQGWTEAFF.

The chain combines TRBV5-1 with TRBJ2-5; D gene ambiguous. The CDR3 is made up of 15 amino acids. Germline CDR1 is SGHRS and CDR2 is YFSETQ. V lost 0 bases and J lost 5, with 14 bases in between. CDR3 residues: CASSLAESVRETQYF. The CDR3 DNA reads TGCGCCAGCAGCTTGGCCGAAAGTGTGCGGGAGACCCAGTACTTC.

The J gene is TRBJ2-1, the V gene TRBV7-2, with a tentative D call TRBD2 (5 bases). This CDR3 region has 13 residues. Trimming removed 6 bases from V and 0 bases from J, with 6 bases in between. Germline V gene sequence: CDR1 SGHTA, CDR2 FQGNSA. CDR3 sequence reads: CASRDSSYNEQFF. For the CDR3, the DNA is TGTGCCAGCAGGGACTCCTCCTACAATGAGCAGTTCTTC.

This chain links TRBV19 with TRBJ2-5, with TRBD2 matching 10 bases. The V segment lost 6 bases and the J segment 5 bases; nucleotides outside the gene matches: 12. This CDR3 has 16 residues. CDR1 LNHDA and CDR2 SQIVND come from the germline V gene (reference sequence). The CDR3 DNA is TGTGCCAGTAGGCGTTCTAGCGGGAGCACGTTGGAGACCCAGTACTTC. Residues: CASRRSSGSTLETQYF.

The V and J genes are TRBV18 and TRBJ2-2; D uncertain. Trimming stripped 2 bases from V and 0 bases from J, with 10 bases between. CDR3 length equals 16 residues. Germline V gene lookup returns CDR1 KGHSH and CDR2 LQKENI. The CDR3, as DNA: TGTGCCAGCTCACCAAATCCCCAGACGAACACCGGGGAGCTGTTTTTT. Residues: CASSPNPQTNTGELFF.

This chain links TRBV7-3 with TRBJ2-2, with 8 bases fitting TRBD2. With V trimmed by 0 bases and J by 3 bases, 3 bases remained unmatched. From germline, CDR1 is SGHTA and CDR2 FQGTGA. The CDR3 runs to 16 residues. The CDR3 sequence: CASSLTPAGDTGELFF. CDR3 coding DNA: TGTGCCAGCAGCTTAACTCCAGCGGGGGACACCGGGGAGCTGTTTTTT.

The chain is built from TRBV19 and TRBJ1-5, with a weak D call TRBD1 (5 bases). This CDR3 has 14 residues. Germline V gene lookup returns CDR1 LNHDA and CDR2 SQIVND (reference sequence). The V and J ends lost 1 base and 5 bases respectively, with 9 bases between them. The CDR3 loop is CASSIVGGYQPQHF. The CDR3 DNA sequence: TGTGCCAGTAGTATAGTCGGGGGGTATCAGCCCCAGCATTTT.

The rearrangement joins TRBV6-6 to TRBJ1-1; D unresolved. Germline V gene data show CDR1 as MNHNY and CDR2 as SVGAGI (reference sequence). The CDR3 runs 11 residues. V was cut by 7 bases and J by 6 bases, with 9 bases left in between. The CDR3 DNA reads TGTGCCAGCACGAGGGAGGCTGAAGCTTTCTTT. It specifies CASTREAEAFF.

The rearrangement links TRBV28 to TRBJ2-1; D not certain. This CDR3 is 17 amino acids long. Germline CDR1 and CDR2: MDHEN and SYDVKM. The V gene lost 5 bases and the J gene lost 5 bases, with 22 bases spanning the gap. The DNA of the CDR3 is TGTGCCAGCAGTATAGGAGTTGAGGATTGGGTGAACAATGAGCAGTTCTTC. Translated, it gives CASSIGVEDWVNNEQFF.

This chain connects TRBV2 to TRBJ2-7, with unresolved D. The germline CDR1 and CDR2 sequences are SNHLY and FYNNEI. V was trimmed by 9 bases and J by 3 bases, leaving 9 bases between them. The CDR3 spans 11 residues. The CDR3 nucleotides read TGTGCCAGTACAGCAAACTACGAGCAGTACTTC. This sequence encodes CASTANYEQYF.

The chain combines TRBV21-1 with TRBJ1-5; TRBD1 is the table's D call, not checked against the DNA. TRBV21-1 is described as a pseudogene. The CDR3 length is 16 residues. The CDR3: CASSSRQGGSNQPQHF. The CDR3, as DNA: TGTGCCAGCAGCAGCCGACAGGGAGGAAGCAATCAGCCCCAGCATTTT.